The source of this TCR beta chain is a study of regulatory T cells in long-lasting Graves disease. Study-wide results and caveats: TCR diversity was lower in persistent Graves' patients (versus newly diagnosed ones). Preferential use of TRBV28, TRBJ1-2 and TRBJ2-5 was seen in persistent disease.

Sample time point: newly diagnosed GD, antithyroid drugs for less than 3 months. With RNA extracted from PBMCs as input, the TCR library was made. Those enrolled as patients came out of an endocrinology department in Xi'an, China. CDR3 length: 15 amino acids. Trimming took 5 bases from V and 0 from J, leaving 14 bases between them. Per the germline V gene, CDR1 is DFQATT and CDR2 is SNEGSKA (reference sequence). TCR beta libraries were built with iRepertoire HTBI primers and Arm-PCR of CDR3 regions. A single record per CDR3 protein comes from TCRdb applying MiXCR to the multiplex PCR reads. The table lists 400,000 to 500,000 distinct CDR3 sequences, 15% to 20% of them singletons. A note on this clonotype: Antigen: not known.

This sample also appeared in a second study, on T cells in Graves' hyperthyroidism and ophthalmopathy. As reported in that work: A lack of ophthalmopathy progression within 18 months defined stable Graves' hyperthyroidism.

The receptor was isolated from a woman under 30 with Graves disease. The chain has TRBV20-1 and TRBJ1-5, with D perhaps TRBD1 (5 bases). The source material was peripheral blood mononuclear cells (PBMCs), sampled at new diagnosis, from a patient treated with antithyroid drugs. The CDR3 sequence is CSAGPGGDSNQPQHF. Here the CDR3 DNA reads TGCAGTGCTGGACCTGGGGGGGATAGCAATCAGCCCCAGCATTTT.